The 26 T cell receptor beta chains below all came from one sample that was sequenced in a study of blood T cell dynamics during melanoma immunotherapy. Produced via immunoSEQ multiplex PCR; TCRdb's table is partial and in-frame only. The repertoire consists of under 20,000 clones, with about 90% occurring once and the leading ten covering about 8%. This sample's time point: week 3, after first cycle of checkpoint inhibitor. Sequencing used blood, obtained from a patient treated with checkpoint blockade. Receptors were obtained from a human donor with melanoma.

The V call is TRBV7-3, the J call TRBJ2-2; possible D gene TRBD2, 6 bases. CDR1 SGHTA and CDR2 FQGTGA come from the germline V gene. Between the trimmed V and J ends, which lost 4 bases and 6 bases, there was a span of 15 bases. The CDR3 has 15 residues. The CDR3 nucleotides are TGTGCCAGCAGCTCAAAGGGTCTAGCGTCCGGGGAGCTGTTTTTT. This translates into CASSSKGLASGELFF.

V and J are TRBV19 and TRBJ1-1; D not certain. Trimming took 2 bases from V and 0 from J, leaving 4 bases between them. Germline assignment: CDR1 LNHDA and CDR2 SQIVND (reference sequence). This CDR3 has 13 residues. The CDR3: CASSILMNTEAFF. The CDR3 DNA sequence: TGTGCCAGTAGTATACTAATGAACACTGAAGCTTTCTTT.

This clone has a single count. The V gene is TRBV2, the J gene TRBJ2-7; TRBD2 aligns across 10 bases. V lost 4 bases, J lost 5 bases, and 5 bases stayed unmatched. This CDR3 has 14 amino acids. Per germline, CDR1 SNHLY and CDR2 FYNNEI. CDR3 sequence (DNA): TGTGCCAGCAGTGTTCCTAGCGGGAGCAACGAGCAGTACTTC. Its translation is CASSVPSGSNEQYF.

V is TRBV10-3 and J is TRBJ2-1; the match to TRBD1 covers 9 bases. The CDR3 is made up of 15 amino acids. Germline V lookup: CDR1 ENHRY, CDR2 SYGVKD. V dropped 11 bases and J dropped 7; count of bases not matched to a gene: 15. CDR3 protein: CAAINPGQGQNEQFF. DNA for the CDR3: TGTGCCGCGATAAATCCGGGACAGGGACAGAATGAGCAGTTCTTC.

V and J are TRBV7-9 and TRBJ2-1; 7 nucleotides line up with TRBD2. The junction had 6 bases not matched to a gene; V was cut back by 5 bases and J by 5 bases. From germline, CDR1 is SEHNR and CDR2 FQNEAQ (reference sequence). The CDR3 has 14 amino acids. CDR3 sequence reads: CASSLSGPHNEQFF. CDR3 DNA sequence: TGTGCCAGCAGCCTTAGCGGGCCCCACAATGAGCAGTTCTTC. The whole variable domain, remainder taken from reference TRBV7-9 and TRBJ2-1, is DTGVSQNPRHKITKRGQNVTFRCDPISEHNRLYWYRQTLGQGPEFLTYFQNEAQLEKSRLLSDRFSAERPKGSFSTLEIQRTEQGDSAMYLCASSLSGPHNEQFFGPGTRLTVL.

The chain combines TRBV2 with TRBJ1-1; D gene uncertain. V was clipped by 2 bases and J by 0 bases, with 13 bases between them. Germline V lookup: CDR1 SNHLY, CDR2 FYNNEI. The CDR3 sequence is 16 residues long. The CDR3 sequence: CASSEKGIRMNTEAFF. CDR3 sequence (DNA): TGTGCCAGCAGTGAAAAGGGTATTCGGATGAACACTGAAGCTTTCTTT.

The rearrangement joins TRBV18 to TRBJ2-7; 9 bases agree with TRBD1. With V trimmed by 5 bases and J by 2 bases, 10 bases remained unmatched. Germline CDR1 reads KGHSH; CDR2 reads LQKENI. The CDR3 extends over 16 amino acids. CDR3 coding DNA: TGTGCCAGCTCATCGACCGGGACAGGGAAACCCTACGAGCAGTACTTC. It yields the protein CASSSTGTGKPYEQYF.

The chain employs TRBV19 and TRBJ2-1; D is undetermined. The germline gives CDR1 LNHDA, CDR2 SQIVND (reference sequence). The V end lost 3 bases, the J end lost 9 bases, and 15 bases lay between the germline ends. The CDR3 is 14 amino acids. The CDR3: CASSMNSIGGEQFF. In nucleotides, the CDR3 is TGTGCCAGTAGTATGAATAGTATTGGCGGTGAGCAGTTCTTC.

The CDR3 DNA is TGTGCCAGCAGCCAATCTCAGACAGGACCTAGCACAGATACGCAGTATTTT. Translating gives CASSQSQTGPSTDTQYF. V gene TRBV16 combines with J gene TRBJ2-3; D is perhaps TRBD1 (6 bases). The CDR3 runs to 17 residues. CDR1 and CDR2 from the germline V gene are KGHSY and FQNENV. The V end was cut by 0 bases, the J end by 0 bases, with 13 bases between.

The chain has TRBV30 and TRBJ2-7; a possible D gene is TRBD2 (7 bases). V was clipped by 0 bases and J by 3 bases, with 15 bases between them. In germline, CDR1 is GTSNPN, CDR2 SVGIG (reference sequence). This CDR3 has 15 amino acids. CDR3 loop: CAWSVRGRAVYEQYF. The CDR3 DNA reads TGTGCCTGGAGTGTAAGGGGGAGGGCCGTCTACGAGCAGTACTTC.

The chain couples TRBV6-1 to TRBJ2-3; D could derive from TRBD1 or TRBD2 (5 bases each). Trimming removed 3 bases at V and 6 bases at J, with 16 bases between. This CDR3 contains 15 residues. Per germline, CDR1 MNHNS and CDR2 SASEGT. The CDR3, as DNA: TGTGCCAGCAGTGACCGGGACCCGCTGGGGGATACGCAGTATTTT. It translates to CASSDRDPLGDTQYF.

The chain is built from TRBV19 and TRBJ1-5; 9 bases map to TRBD1. Germline trimming cut 6 bases from V and 5 bases from J; bases unmatched to any gene: 8. This CDR3 comprises 15 residues. The germline CDR1 and CDR2 sequences are LNHDA and SQIVND (reference sequence). CDR3: CASRPGQGPDQPQHF. The CDR3 coding sequence is TGTGCCAGTAGGCCGGGACAGGGTCCGGATCAGCCCCAGCATTTT.

This clone was observed a handful of times. The chain is built from TRBV5-1 and TRBJ1-1; TRBD1 matches at 7 bases. V trimming: 5 bases; J trimming: 1 base; junction bases outside the gene matches: 11. The CDR3 totals 16 residues. The germline CDR1 and CDR2 sequences are SGHRS and YFSETQ. The CDR3 bases are TGCGCCAGCAGATCCGAACCCGGGACAGCGAACACTGAAGCTTTCTTT. This sequence encodes CASRSEPGTANTEAFF.

This chain joins TRBV19 and TRBJ1-6; D possibly corresponds to TRBD1 (5 bases). This CDR3 comprises 16 residues. V dropped 4 bases and J dropped 7 bases, with 17 bases sitting between them. Germline V CDR1 and CDR2: LNHDA, SQIVND (reference sequence). The CDR3 is CASSSLGGTANSPLHF. The DNA for the CDR3 is TGTGCCAGTAGTAGTCTGGGAGGGACTGCGAATTCACCCCTCCACTTT.

V and J are TRBV4-2 and TRBJ2-2; 11 nucleotides agree with TRBD2. This CDR3 spans 16 amino acids. Trimming cost V 4 bases and J 4 bases; bases outside gene matches: 5. Germline values: CDR1 LGHNA, CDR2 YNFKEQ. The CDR3 nucleotides are TGTGCCAGCAGCCCTAGTCTAGCGGGGGGCACCGGGGAGCTGTTTTTT. It specifies CASSPSLAGGTGELFF.

V and J are TRBV7-2 and TRBJ1-4; perhaps TRBD1 as D (5 bases). Germline V gives CDR1 SGHTA, CDR2 FQGNSA. Trimming removed 3 bases at V and 8 bases at J, with 7 bases between. The CDR3 is 12 residues long. The CDR3 is CASSFRDEKLFF. The CDR3 nucleotides are TGTGCCAGCAGCTTTAGGGACGAAAAACTGTTTTTT.

This clone was counted once. Sequence at one end of the junction differs from germline and may be a read error. V gene TRBV7-9 combines with J gene TRBJ1-2, with 8 bases lining up with TRBD1. Germline V CDR1 and CDR2: SEHNR, FQNEAQ (reference sequence). The CDR3 is 15 residues long. The DNA for the CDR3 is TGTGCCAGCAGTTTAGACCGGGACAGGATCAATGGCTACACCTTC. Its translation: CASSLDRDRINGYTF.

The J gene is TRBJ2-3, the V gene TRBV9; 8 bases line up with TRBD2. The CDR3 length is 14 residues. V lost 7 bases to trimming and J lost 6 bases; unmatched junction nucleotides: 10. CDR1 is SGDLS, CDR2 YYNGEE, per germline. The CDR3 nucleotides read TGTGCCAGCGAAGAAGGACTAGCTGGTGATACGCAGTATTTT. Translated: CASEEGLAGDTQYF.

The chain uses TRBV6-4 and TRBJ2-2; D could derive from TRBD1 or TRBD2 (5 bases each). The CDR3 spans 15 residues. Trimming stripped 4 bases from V and 7 bases from J, with 16 bases between. Germline loops: CDR1 MRHNA, CDR2 SNTAGT. The CDR3 region has the DNA TGTGCCAGCAGTGCTTCCGGGGCTGTGGACGGGGAGCTGTTTTTT. This gives the protein CASSASGAVDGELFF.

The rearrangement links TRBV29-1 to TRBJ1-2; D is uncertain. The V gene lost 1 base and the J gene lost 4 bases, with 10 bases spanning the gap. Germline V CDR1 and CDR2: SQVTM, ANQGSEA. This CDR3 spans 13 amino acids. The CDR3 region has the DNA TGCAGCGTTGAAGTTAACAGCCTCTATGGCTACACCTTC. It translates to CSVEVNSLYGYTF.

This clone was found a few times. V usage is TRBV30 and J usage is TRBJ1-5; maybe TRBD1 (5 bases). CDR1 and CDR2 (germline): GTSNPN, SVGIG (reference sequence). This CDR3 region has 14 residues. Trimming removed 5 bases at V and 4 bases at J, with 15 bases between. The CDR3 loop is CAWGQGRINQPQHF. The CDR3 nucleotides are TGTGCCTGGGGCCAGGGACGGATAAATCAGCCCCAGCATTTT.

CDR3 coding DNA: TGTGCCAGCAGCCTTGGGGACAGGATTTTTTACGAGCAGTACTTC. Translation: CASSLGDRIFYEQYF. This chain joins TRBV4-2 and TRBJ2-7; the match to TRBD1 covers 8 bases. The CDR3 has 15 residues. CDR1 and CDR2 from the germline V gene are LGHNA and YNFKEQ. V dropped 4 bases and J dropped 4; count of bases not matched to a gene: 9.

The gene calls are TRBV6-5 and TRBJ2-7, with a weak D call TRBD1 (5 bases). Trimming shortened V by 5 bases and J by 3 bases, and 11 bases separated the two germline ends. This CDR3 comprises 13 residues. From germline, CDR1 is MNHEY and CDR2 SVGAGI. CDR3 coding DNA: TGTGCCAGCAGTCTAACGGACAACTACGAGCAGTACTTC. Translated, it gives CASSLTDNYEQYF.

This sequence joins TRBV5-4 and TRBJ2-3; 11 nucleotides align to TRBD2. Per the germline V gene, CDR1 is SGHNT and CDR2 is YYREEE (reference sequence). CDR3 length equals 17 residues. Unmatched junction bases numbered 7, after V lost 4 bases and J lost 0 bases. The CDR3 protein is CASSEGLADTSTDTQYF. The CDR3 coding sequence is TGTGCCAGCAGCGAGGGACTAGCGGATACTAGCACAGATACGCAGTATTTT.

J is TRBJ2-1 and V is TRBV10-1; weak D call: TRBD2 (6 bases). The length of the CDR3 is 15 residues. The V and J ends lost 6 bases and 4 bases respectively, with 16 bases between them. Germline loops: CDR1 WNHNN, CDR2 SYGVQD (reference sequence). CDR3 region: CASRAGEVGYNEQFF. The CDR3 DNA sequence: TGCGCCAGCAGGGCCGGGGAGGTGGGGTACAATGAGCAGTTCTTC.

The chain couples TRBV11-2 to TRBJ2-2; D is undetermined. CDR1 and CDR2 (germline): SGHAT, FQNNGV. V was clipped by 6 bases and J by 6 bases, with 8 bases between them. The length of the CDR3 is 12 residues. The CDR3 DNA reads as TGTGCCAGCAGTTCTAACGCCGGGGAGCTGTTTTTT. This gives the protein CASSSNAGELFF.